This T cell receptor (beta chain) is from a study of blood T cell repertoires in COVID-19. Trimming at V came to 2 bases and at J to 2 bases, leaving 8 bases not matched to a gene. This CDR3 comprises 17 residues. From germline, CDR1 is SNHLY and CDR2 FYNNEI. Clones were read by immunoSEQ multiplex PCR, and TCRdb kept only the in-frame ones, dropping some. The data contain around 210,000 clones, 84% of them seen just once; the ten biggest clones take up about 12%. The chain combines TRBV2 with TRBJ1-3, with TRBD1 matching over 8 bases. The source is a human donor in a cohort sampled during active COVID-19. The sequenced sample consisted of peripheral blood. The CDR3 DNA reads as TGTGCCAGCAGTGAAATCGGACAGGGCCTCGCTGGAAACACCATATATTTT. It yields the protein CASSEIGQGLAGNTIYF. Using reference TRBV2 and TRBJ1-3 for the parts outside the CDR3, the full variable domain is EPEVTQTPSHQVTQMGQEVILRCVPISNHLYFYWYRQILGQKVEFLVSFYNNEISEKSEIFDDQFSVERPDGSNFTLKIRSTKLEDSAMYFCASSEIGQGLAGNTIYFGEGSWLTVV.